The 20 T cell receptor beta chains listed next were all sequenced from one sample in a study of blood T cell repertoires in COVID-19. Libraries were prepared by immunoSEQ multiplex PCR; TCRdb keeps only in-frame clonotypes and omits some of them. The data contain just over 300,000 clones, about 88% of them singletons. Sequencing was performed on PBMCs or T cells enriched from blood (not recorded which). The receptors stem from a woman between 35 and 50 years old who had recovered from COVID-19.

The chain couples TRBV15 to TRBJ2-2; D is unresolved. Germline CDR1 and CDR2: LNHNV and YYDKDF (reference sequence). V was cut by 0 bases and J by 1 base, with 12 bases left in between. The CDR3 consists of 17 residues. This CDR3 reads CATSRDPATGNTGELFF. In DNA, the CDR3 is TGTGCCACCAGCAGAGATCCTGCGACGGGGAACACCGGGGAGCTGTTTTTT.

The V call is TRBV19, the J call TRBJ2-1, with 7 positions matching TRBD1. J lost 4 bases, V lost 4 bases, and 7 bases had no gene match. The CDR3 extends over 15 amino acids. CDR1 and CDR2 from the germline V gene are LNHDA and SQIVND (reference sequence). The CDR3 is CASSKRDREYNEQFF. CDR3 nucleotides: TGTGCCAGTAGTAAGAGGGACAGAGAATACAATGAGCAGTTCTTC. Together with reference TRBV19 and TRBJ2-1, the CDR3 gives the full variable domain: DGGITQSPKYLFRKEGQNVTLSCEQNLNHDAMYWYRQDPGQGLRLIYYSQIVNDFQKGDIAEGYSVSREKKESFPLTVTSAQKNPTAFYLCASSKRDREYNEQFFGPGTRLTVL.

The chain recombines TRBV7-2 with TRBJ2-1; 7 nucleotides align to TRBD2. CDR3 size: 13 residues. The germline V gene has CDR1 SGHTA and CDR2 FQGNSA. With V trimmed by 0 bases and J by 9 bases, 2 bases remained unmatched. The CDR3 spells CASSLARETEQFF. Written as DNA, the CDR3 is TGTGCCAGCAGCTTAGCGCGGGAGACTGAGCAGTTCTTC.

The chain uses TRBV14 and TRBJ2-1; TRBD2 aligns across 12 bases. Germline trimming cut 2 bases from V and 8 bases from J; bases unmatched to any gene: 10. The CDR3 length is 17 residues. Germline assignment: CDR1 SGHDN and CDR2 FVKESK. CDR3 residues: CASSQTLAGGPRDEQFF. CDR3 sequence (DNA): TGTGCCAGCAGCCAAACCCTAGCGGGGGGGCCAAGAGATGAGCAGTTCTTC.

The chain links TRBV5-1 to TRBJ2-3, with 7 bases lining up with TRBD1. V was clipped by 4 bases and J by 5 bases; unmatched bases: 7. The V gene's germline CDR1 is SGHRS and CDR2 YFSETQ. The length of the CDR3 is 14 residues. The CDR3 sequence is CASSTDRRKDTQYF. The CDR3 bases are TGCGCCAGCAGCACGGACAGGAGGAAAGATACGCAGTATTTT.

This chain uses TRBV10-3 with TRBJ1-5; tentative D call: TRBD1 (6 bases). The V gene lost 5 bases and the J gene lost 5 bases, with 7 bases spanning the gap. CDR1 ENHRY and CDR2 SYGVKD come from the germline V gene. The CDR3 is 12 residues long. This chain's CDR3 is CAISSGDQPQHF. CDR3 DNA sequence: TGTGCCATCAGTTCAGGGGATCAGCCCCAGCATTTT.

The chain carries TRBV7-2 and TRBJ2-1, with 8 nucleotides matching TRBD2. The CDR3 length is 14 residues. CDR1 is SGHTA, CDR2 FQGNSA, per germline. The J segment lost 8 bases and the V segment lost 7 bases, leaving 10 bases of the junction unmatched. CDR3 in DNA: TGTGCCAGCACTGAGCGGGGACTAGGCGATGAGCAGTTCTTC. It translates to CASTERGLGDEQFF.

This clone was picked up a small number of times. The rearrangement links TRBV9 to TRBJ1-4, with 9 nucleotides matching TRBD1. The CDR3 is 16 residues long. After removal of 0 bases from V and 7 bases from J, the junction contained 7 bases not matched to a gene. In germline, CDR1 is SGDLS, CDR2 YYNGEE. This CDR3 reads CASSVAGGTGPEKLFF. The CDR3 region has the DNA TGTGCCAGCAGCGTAGCTGGTGGGACAGGGCCTGAAAAACTGTTTTTT.

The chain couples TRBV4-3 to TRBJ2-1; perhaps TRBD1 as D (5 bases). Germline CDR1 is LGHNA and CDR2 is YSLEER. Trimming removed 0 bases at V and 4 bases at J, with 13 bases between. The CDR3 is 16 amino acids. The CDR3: CASSQERQGGYNEQFF. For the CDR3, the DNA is TGCGCCAGCAGCCAAGAACGGCAGGGTGGATACAATGAGCAGTTCTTC.

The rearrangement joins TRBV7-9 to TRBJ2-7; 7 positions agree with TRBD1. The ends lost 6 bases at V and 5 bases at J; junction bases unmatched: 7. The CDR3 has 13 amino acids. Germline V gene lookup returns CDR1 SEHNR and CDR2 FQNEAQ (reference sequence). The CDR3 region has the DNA TGTGCCAGCAGGGACGACAGGGTCCACGAGCAGTACTTC. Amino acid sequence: CASRDDRVHEQYF.

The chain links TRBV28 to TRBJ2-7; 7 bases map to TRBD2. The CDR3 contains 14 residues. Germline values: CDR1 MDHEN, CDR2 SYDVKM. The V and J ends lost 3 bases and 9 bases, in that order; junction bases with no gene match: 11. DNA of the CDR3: TGTGCCAGCAGTTTCCAGGGAGGGAGGAGGGTGCAGTACTTC. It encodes CASSFQGGRRVQYF. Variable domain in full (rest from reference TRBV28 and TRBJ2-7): DVKVTQSSRYLVKRTGEKVFLECVQDMDHENMFWYRQDPGLGLRLIYFSYDVKMKEKGDIPEGYSVSREKKERFSLILESASTNQTSMYLCASSFQGGRRVQYFGPGTRLTVT.

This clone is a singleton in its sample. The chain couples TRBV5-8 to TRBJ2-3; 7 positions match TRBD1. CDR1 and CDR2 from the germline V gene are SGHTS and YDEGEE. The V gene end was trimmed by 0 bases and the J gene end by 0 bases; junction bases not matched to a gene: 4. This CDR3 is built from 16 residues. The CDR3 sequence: CASSLARDRSTDTQYF. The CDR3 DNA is TGTGCCAGCAGCTTGGCCCGGGACAGAAGCACAGATACGCAGTATTTT.

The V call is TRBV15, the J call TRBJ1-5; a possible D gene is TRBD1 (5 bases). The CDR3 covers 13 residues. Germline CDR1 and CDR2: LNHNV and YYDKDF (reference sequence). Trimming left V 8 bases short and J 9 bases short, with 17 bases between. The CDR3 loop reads CATQGLPTMPQHF. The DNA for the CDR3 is TGTGCCACCCAGGGTCTGCCAACAATGCCCCAGCATTTT.

This CDR3 is CASSVASAGVTTGELFF. CDR3 nucleotides: TGTGCCAGCAGCGTAGCTTCGGCAGGGGTGACCACCGGGGAGCTGTTTTTT. The chain is built from TRBV9 and TRBJ2-2, with a weak D call TRBD1 (6 bases). Germline values: CDR1 SGDLS, CDR2 YYNGEE. The CDR3 extends over 17 amino acids. Trimming left V 0 bases short and J 4 bases short, with 16 bases between.

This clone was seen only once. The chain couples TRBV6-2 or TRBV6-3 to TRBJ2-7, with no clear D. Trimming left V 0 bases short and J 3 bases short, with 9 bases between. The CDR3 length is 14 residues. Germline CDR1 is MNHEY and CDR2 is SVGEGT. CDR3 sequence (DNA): TGTGCCAGCAGTTACTCCCACGGTTACTACGAGCAGTACTTC. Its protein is CASSYSHGYYEQYF.

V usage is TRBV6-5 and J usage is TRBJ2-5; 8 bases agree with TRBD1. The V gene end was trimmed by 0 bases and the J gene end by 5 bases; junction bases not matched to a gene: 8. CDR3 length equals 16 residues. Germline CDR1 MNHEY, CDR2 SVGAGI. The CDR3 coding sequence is TGTGCCAGCAGTTACTCGAGAAGGACAGGGAGTGAGACCCAGTACTTC. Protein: CASSYSRRTGSETQYF.

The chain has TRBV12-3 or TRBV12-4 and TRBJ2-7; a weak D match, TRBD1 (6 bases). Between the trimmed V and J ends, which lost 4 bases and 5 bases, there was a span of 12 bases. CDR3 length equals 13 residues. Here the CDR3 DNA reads TGTGCCAGCAGTTCCTTACAGGGTAACGAGCAGTACTTC. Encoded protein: CASSSLQGNEQYF.

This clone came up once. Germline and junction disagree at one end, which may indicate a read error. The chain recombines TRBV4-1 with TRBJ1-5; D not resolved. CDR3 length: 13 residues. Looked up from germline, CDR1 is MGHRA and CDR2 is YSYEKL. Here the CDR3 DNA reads TGCGCCAGCAGCAAAGACGGTTCTCAGCCCCAGCATTTT. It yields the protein CASSKDGSQPQHF.

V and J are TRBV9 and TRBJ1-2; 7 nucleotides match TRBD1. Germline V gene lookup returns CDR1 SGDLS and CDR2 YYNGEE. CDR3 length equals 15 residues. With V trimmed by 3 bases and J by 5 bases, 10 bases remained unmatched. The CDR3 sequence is CASSGQGESSYGYTF. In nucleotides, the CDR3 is TGTGCCAGCAGCGGGCAGGGGGAAAGCTCGTATGGCTACACCTTC.

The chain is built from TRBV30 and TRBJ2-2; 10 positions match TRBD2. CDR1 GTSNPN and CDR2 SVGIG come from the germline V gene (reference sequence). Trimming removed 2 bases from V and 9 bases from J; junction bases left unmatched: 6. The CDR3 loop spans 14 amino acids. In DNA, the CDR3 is TGTGCCTGGAGTTCAGGAGCGGGAGGGCGGGAGCTGTTTTTT. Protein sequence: CAWSSGAGGRELFF.